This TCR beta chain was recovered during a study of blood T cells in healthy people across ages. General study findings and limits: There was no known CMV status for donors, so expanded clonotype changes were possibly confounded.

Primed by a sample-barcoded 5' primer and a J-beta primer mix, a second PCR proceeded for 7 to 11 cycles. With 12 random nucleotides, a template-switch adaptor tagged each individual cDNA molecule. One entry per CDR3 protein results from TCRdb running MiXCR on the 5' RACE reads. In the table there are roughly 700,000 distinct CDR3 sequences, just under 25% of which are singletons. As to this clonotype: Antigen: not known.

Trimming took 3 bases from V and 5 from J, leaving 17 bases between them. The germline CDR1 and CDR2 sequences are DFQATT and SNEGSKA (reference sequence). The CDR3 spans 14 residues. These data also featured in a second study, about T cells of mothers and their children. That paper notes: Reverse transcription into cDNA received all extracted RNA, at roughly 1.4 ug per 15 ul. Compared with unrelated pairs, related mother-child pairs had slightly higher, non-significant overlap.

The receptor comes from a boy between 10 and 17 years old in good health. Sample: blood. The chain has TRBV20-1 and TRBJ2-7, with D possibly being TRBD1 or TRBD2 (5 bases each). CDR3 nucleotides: TGCAGTGCTAGTTTTGGGTTGGGGGACGACGAGCAGTACTTC. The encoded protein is CSASFGLGDDEQYF.